The 25 T cell receptor beta chains in this list originate from one sample, sequenced in a study of shared clonotypes between healthy human individuals. Clones were read by immunoSEQ multiplex PCR, and TCRdb kept only the in-frame ones, dropping some. The data show hundreds of thousands of clones, around 78% seen once. The sequencing input was PBMCs. These receptors were obtained from a woman aged 40 to 50 in good health. Some clones in this sample may be carry-over from other donors' samples.

This CDR3 reads CASSATIGTEVYGYTF. CDR3 DNA sequence: TGTGCCAGCAGTGCCACCATTGGGACAGAGGTCTATGGCTACACCTTC. The rearrangement uses TRBV6-4 and TRBJ1-2; TRBD1 aligns across 7 bases. The V segment lost 4 bases and the J segment 4 bases; nucleotides outside the gene matches: 12. Germline V CDR1 and CDR2: MRHNA, SNTAGT. The CDR3 is 16 residues long.

This rearrangement joins TRBV6-5 to TRBJ1-2; D remains ambiguous. Between the trimmed V and J ends, which lost 3 bases and 0 bases, there was a span of 5 bases. Per germline, CDR1 MNHEY and CDR2 SVGAGI. This CDR3 has 13 amino acids. The CDR3 loop is CASSYRTNYGYTF. For the CDR3, the DNA is TGTGCCAGCAGTTATAGAACTAACTATGGCTACACCTTC.

A remark on this clone: Given a far larger clone just one base away, this is likely a sequencing read error. The chain carries TRBV30 and TRBJ2-1; D gene uncertain. Looked up from germline, CDR1 is GTSNPN and CDR2 is SVGIG (reference sequence). There are 12 residues in the CDR3. The CDR3, as DNA: TGTGCCTGGAGTGACACGAGCCCTGAGCAGCTCTTC. Its translation: CAWSDTSPEQLF.

The CDR3: CASSSDLKETQYF. Written as DNA, the CDR3 is TGTGCCAGCAGCTCGGACCTTAAAGAGACCCAGTACTTC. The chain is built from TRBV11-3 and TRBJ2-5; D unclear. Germline loops: CDR1 SGHNT, CDR2 YENEEA. The V end lost 4 bases, the J end lost 3 bases, and 9 bases lay between the germline ends. The CDR3 runs 13 residues. Together with reference TRBV11-3 and TRBJ2-5, the CDR3 gives the full variable domain: EAGVVQSPRYKIIEKKQPVAFWCNPISGHNTLYWYLQNLGQGPELLIRYENEEAVDDSQLPKDRFSAERLKGVDSTLKIQPAELGDSAVYLCASSSDLKETQYFGPGTRLLVL.

The CDR3 here is CASSPRLAGGHNEQFF. CDR3 nucleotide sequence: TGTGCCAGCTCACCAAGACTAGCGGGAGGACACAATGAGCAGTTCTTC. The rearrangement uses TRBV18 and TRBJ2-1, with TRBD2 matching 13 bases. The germline gives CDR1 KGHSH, CDR2 LQKENI. The CDR3 totals 16 residues. Trimming removed 2 bases from V and 5 bases from J; junction bases left unmatched: 3.

This clone turned up a few times. CDR3 residues: CASSTTGLQETQYF. The CDR3 DNA sequence: TGTGCCAGCAGCACTACAGGGTTACAAGAGACCCAGTACTTC. This chain connects TRBV14 to TRBJ2-5, with D tentatively TRBD1 (6 bases). Trimming took off 5 bases at V and 2 bases at J, with 12 bases between the two ends. Germline CDR1 reads SGHDN; CDR2 reads FVKESK. The CDR3 is 14 residues long.

The chain uses TRBV19 and TRBJ2-7; D is perhaps TRBD2 (6 bases). The CDR3 consists of 13 residues. Germline CDR1 reads LNHDA; CDR2 reads SQIVND (reference sequence). V was trimmed by 6 bases and J by 0 bases, leaving 9 bases between them. The CDR3 nucleotides are TGTGCCAGTAGCCCGGAGGGCTCCTACGAGCAGTACTTC. Protein: CASSPEGSYEQYF.

As for this clone: A much larger clone sits a single nucleotide away, making a read error possible. This chain joins TRBV14 and TRBJ2-7; 8 nucleotides agree with TRBD1. The CDR3 consists of 15 residues. Trimming took 3 bases from V and 0 from J; bases not matched to a gene: 4. Germline CDR1 and CDR2: SGHDN and FVKESK. CDR3 loop: CASSQLTGDSYEQYF. CDR3 DNA: TGTGCCAGCAGCCAGCTGACAGGGGACTCCTACGAGCAGTACTTC.

This chain uses TRBV4-3 with TRBJ2-1, with unresolved D. Trimming took off 3 bases at V and 6 bases at J, with 9 bases between the two ends. The CDR3 is 13 residues long. Germline CDR1 LGHNA, CDR2 YSLEER. DNA of the CDR3: TGCGCCAGCAGCCAGCTATCCGGCAATGAGCAGTTCTTC. This sequence encodes CASSQLSGNEQFF.

V and J are TRBV4-1 and TRBJ2-5, with D possibly matching TRBD1 (6 bases). This CDR3 is built from 16 residues. Trimming took off 0 bases at V and 2 bases at J, with 13 bases between the two ends. CDR1 and CDR2 from the germline V gene are MGHRA and YSYEKL. The CDR3 nucleotides are TGCGCCAGCAGCCAAGATCTAGGGGGTGCGCAAGAGACCCAGTACTTC. It encodes CASSQDLGGAQETQYF.

This chain joins TRBV7-8 and TRBJ2-5; the match to TRBD2 covers 8 bases. Germline V gives CDR1 SGHVS, CDR2 FQNEAQ. J gave up 4 bases and V 6 bases, and 10 bases lay outside the gene matches. The CDR3 covers 15 residues. As DNA, the CDR3 is TGTGCCAGCAGATCCGGGAGGGGGATCCTAGAGACCCAGTACTTC. It codes for CASRSGRGILETQYF.

About this clone: The same CDR3 arises from other DNA sequences in this sample as well. The chain links TRBV28 to TRBJ2-7; 10 bases fit TRBD1. The junction had 1 base not matched to a gene; V was cut back by 3 bases and J by 2 bases. The CDR3 extends over 14 amino acids. Germline-derived CDR1 and CDR2 are MDHEN and SYDVKM. CDR3 DNA sequence: TGTGCCAGCAGTTTCGGGACAGGGGCCTACGAGCAGTACTTC. Translating gives CASSFGTGAYEQYF.

The J gene is TRBJ1-1, the V gene TRBV28, with TRBD1 identical over 12 bases. Germline V lookup: CDR1 MDHEN, CDR2 SYDVKM. V shed 2 bases and J 3 bases; nucleotides not matched to a gene: 1. The CDR3 covers 15 residues. In DNA, the CDR3 is TGTGCCAGCAGTTTAAGGGACAGGGGGCACACTGAAGCTTTCTTT. Protein product: CASSLRDRGHTEAFF.

Written as DNA, the CDR3 is TGTGCCATTGGACAGGGGGAGACCGGGGAGCTGTTTTTT. This gives the protein CAIGQGETGELFF. The V call is TRBV6-5, the J call TRBJ2-2; TRBD1 matches 10 bases. V lost 10 bases to trimming and J lost 5 bases; unmatched junction nucleotides: 4. The CDR3 sequence is 13 residues long. Germline CDR1 reads MNHEY; CDR2 reads SVGAGI.

To note about this clone: One end of the junction varies from germline; a read error may be responsible. The same CDR3 is also encoded by other DNA sequences in this sample. The chain has TRBV18 and TRBJ2-1; the D is unclear. The CDR3 consists of 14 residues. Germline loops: CDR1 KGHSH, CDR2 LQKENI. The CDR3 sequence is CASSPLDSYNEQFF. The CDR3 nucleotides read TGTGCCAGCTCTCCACTCGATTCCTACAATGAGCAGTTCTTC.

This clone has more than one count but fewer than ten. The chain carries TRBV7-8 and TRBJ2-7; 9 bases align to TRBD2. Germline V lookup: CDR1 SGHVS, CDR2 FQNEAQ. The CDR3 is 15 residues long. J lost 4 bases, V lost 8 bases, and 12 bases had no gene match. The CDR3 is CASSRGAGGLYEQYF. The CDR3 DNA sequence: TGTGCCAGCTCCCGGGGCGCGGGAGGGCTTTACGAGCAGTACTTC.

This rearrangement joins TRBV6-5 to TRBJ2-3, with TRBD1 identical over 9 bases. The J segment lost 4 bases and the V segment lost 10 bases, leaving 6 bases of the junction unmatched. CDR1 is MNHEY, CDR2 SVGAGI, per germline. The CDR3 totals 13 residues. The CDR3 DNA reads TGTGCCACAATGGGACAGGGAGCAGATACGCAGTATTTT. Residues: CATMGQGADTQYF.

This chain joins TRBV11-2 and TRBJ2-5; TRBD2 matches at 7 bases. The CDR3 contains 14 residues. The junction had 5 bases not matched to a gene; V was cut back by 5 bases and J by 2 bases. Germline loops: CDR1 SGHAT, CDR2 FQNNGV. This CDR3 is CASSIRTRQETQYF. CDR3 bases: TGTGCCAGCAGCATTAGGACTAGGCAAGAGACCCAGTACTTC.

This chain joins TRBV11-2 and TRBJ2-7; 8 bases agree with TRBD1. This CDR3 is 14 amino acids long. From germline, CDR1 is SGHAT and CDR2 FQNNGV. V gave up 4 bases and J gave up 5 bases; unmatched junction bases: 7. The CDR3 loop is CASSSPRQGHEQYF. The CDR3 DNA is TGTGCCAGCAGCTCGCCCCGACAGGGGCACGAGCAGTACTTC.

This sequence joins TRBV5-4 and TRBJ2-7; 9 nucleotides agree with TRBD2. V lost 5 bases to trimming and J lost 3 bases; unmatched junction nucleotides: 6. The V gene's germline CDR1 is SGHNT and CDR2 YYREEE (reference sequence). The length of the CDR3 is 14 residues. The CDR3 nucleotides are TGTGCCAGCAGTGAGCTAGCGGGAAACTACGAGCAGTACTTC. It specifies CASSELAGNYEQYF.

The chain combines TRBV25-1 with TRBJ1-1; no reliable D call. The germline V gene has CDR1 MGHDK and CDR2 SYGVNS. The CDR3 consists of 16 residues. Trimming left V 4 bases short and J 0 bases short, with 15 bases between. The CDR3 loop is CASSGSWGTMNTEAFF. The CDR3 nucleotides are TGTGCCAGCAGTGGTTCGTGGGGTACTATGAACACTGAAGCTTTCTTT.

A few counts support this clone. The chain uses TRBV29-1 and TRBJ2-7, with TRBD2 matching 12 bases. Germline values: CDR1 SQVTM, CDR2 ANQGSEA. Trimming removed 5 bases from V and 3 bases from J; junction bases left unmatched: 11. The CDR3 runs to 16 residues. CDR3 coding DNA: TGCAGCGTTCAACTAGCGGGAGGCCAACTGGGCTACGAGCAGTACTTC. Translated, it gives CSVQLAGGQLGYEQYF.

The chain couples TRBV2 to TRBJ2-7; D perhaps matches TRBD2 (6 bases). Germline assignment: CDR1 SNHLY and CDR2 FYNNEI. Trimming shortened V by 2 bases and J by 0 bases, and 11 bases separated the two germline ends. The CDR3 length is 15 residues. As DNA, the CDR3 is TGTGCCAGCAGTGAAAGCGGGCTCCCCTCCTACGAGCAGTACTTC. This codes for CASSESGLPSYEQYF.

DNA of the CDR3: TGTGCCAGCAGTCCGGTCAGGGCTGATAGCAATCAGCCCCAGCATTTT. Translation gives CASSPVRADSNQPQHF. The rearrangement links TRBV5-8 to TRBJ1-5, with a weak D call TRBD1 (5 bases). V lost 5 bases and J lost 0, with 15 bases in between. The germline gives CDR1 SGHTS, CDR2 YDEGEE. The CDR3 is made up of 16 amino acids.

Concerning this clone: The likely explanation is a read error, given a far larger clone one base away. The chain combines TRBV2 with TRBJ1-2; D remains unclear. Trimming left V 10 bases short and J 6 bases short, with 15 bases between. Germline CDR1 SNHLY, CDR2 FYNNEI. CDR3 length: 12 amino acids. CDR3 region: CATQVGSNGYTF. CDR3 DNA sequence: TGTGCCACACAAGTGGGATCGAATGGCTACACCTTC.